The 17 T cell receptor beta chains below were found in one sample sequenced in a study of T-cell memory formation after mild COVID-19. TCRdb analysed the 5' RACE reads with MiXCR anew, one entry per CDR3 protein. The sample consists of about 110,000 distinct CDR3 sequences, about an eighth of them appearing once. Sequenced material: PBMCs or a T cell subset sorted from them (not recorded which). The receptor set was obtained from an adult woman who had mild COVID-19 (a few samples of this study predate the infection). Cell type and time point are not known.

The chain links TRBV10-3 to TRBJ2-7; 11 bases map to TRBD1. V lost 8 bases and J lost 5; bases outside the gene matches: 5. Germline-derived CDR1 and CDR2 are ENHRY and SYGVKD. CDR3 length: 13 amino acids. The CDR3 bases are TGTGCCATCGGGGGACAGGGGGGAGACGAGCAGTACTTC. Its protein product is CAIGGQGGDEQYF.

This clonotype was seen more than once but under ten times. This chain links TRBV29-1 with TRBJ2-1, with TRBD1 matching over 10 bases. The V gene's germline CDR1 is SQVTM and CDR2 ANQGSEA. The length of the CDR3 is 14 residues. V lost 5 bases, J lost 6 bases, and 7 bases stayed unmatched. CDR3 region: CSVLDRGDRNEQFF. The CDR3, as DNA: TGCAGCGTTTTGGACAGGGGGGATCGCAATGAGCAGTTCTTC.

The V call is TRBV7-9, the J call TRBJ2-5; 7 bases are shared with TRBD2. The J segment lost 0 bases and the V segment lost 5 bases, leaving 9 bases of the junction unmatched. This CDR3 is built from 16 residues. CDR1 is SEHNR, CDR2 FQNEAQ, per germline (reference sequence). CDR3 sequence (DNA): TGTGCCAGCAGCAATTTTCGGGGAGGGAACCAAGAGACCCAGTACTTC. This encodes CASSNFRGGNQETQYF.

This clonotype appeared a few times. CDR3 loop: CASSSTGPEAFF. The CDR3 coding sequence is TGTGCCAGCAGTTCTACAGGGCCTGAAGCTTTCTTT. The V call is TRBV12-3 or TRBV12-4, the J call TRBJ1-1, with D perhaps matching TRBD1 (6 bases). This CDR3 comprises 12 residues. V lost 4 bases and J 6 bases, leaving 9 bases between the germline ends.

This sequence joins TRBV5-1 and TRBJ2-7; TRBD1 aligns across 9 bases. J gave up 1 base and V 3 bases, and 2 bases lay outside the gene matches. The CDR3 runs to 14 residues. Looked up from germline, CDR1 is SGHRS and CDR2 is YFSETQ. As DNA, the CDR3 is TGCGCCAGCAGCTGGACAGGGGATTCCTACGAGCAGTACTTC. It specifies CASSWTGDSYEQYF.

This clonotype was recorded many times. This chain joins TRBV5-1 and TRBJ2-5, with a tentative D call TRBD2 (5 bases). This CDR3 is built from 15 residues. Germline CDR1 SGHRS, CDR2 YFSETQ. The V and J ends lost 4 bases and 2 bases respectively, with 15 bases between them. The DNA of the CDR3 is TGCGCCAGCAGCCTTTCGGCGGGCGATCAAGAGACCCAGTACTTC. This gives the protein CASSLSAGDQETQYF.

V gene TRBV12-3 or TRBV12-4 combines with J gene TRBJ1-1; D remains ambiguous. V shed 3 bases and J shed 7 bases, with 12 bases lying between them. CDR3 length equals 13 residues. The CDR3 spells CASSFGPSYEAFF. CDR3 coding DNA: TGTGCCAGCAGTTTCGGCCCCTCCTATGAAGCTTTCTTT.

This clonotype was detected only a few times. CDR3 bases: TGTGCCAGCGCACTCGAGCCCAATCAGCCCCAGCATTTT. This sequence encodes CASALEPNQPQHF. The V and J genes are TRBV12-3 or TRBV12-4 and TRBJ1-5; no clear D gene. The V gene lost 8 bases and the J gene lost 3 bases, with 11 bases spanning the gap. This CDR3 is 13 amino acids long.

This clonotype occurred many times. This chain links TRBV7-2 with TRBJ2-3, with D perhaps matching TRBD1 or TRBD2 (5 bases each). The CDR3 runs 16 residues. Germline CDR1 and CDR2: SGHTA and FQGNSA. V was cut by 1 base and J by 4 bases, with 15 bases left in between. CDR3: CASSLGASTGPDTQYF. CDR3 nucleotides: TGTGCCAGCAGCTTAGGGGCCTCCACGGGGCCAGATACGCAGTATTTT.

The table lists this clonotype with a few counts. Mismatch with germline at one junction end may stem from a read error. The gene calls are TRBV7-7 and TRBJ2-1; 10 bases line up with TRBD2. This CDR3 region has 14 residues. The germline gives CDR1 SSHAT, CDR2 FNYEAQ (reference sequence). The CDR3 reads CASSRTSGHNEQFF. The CDR3 DNA sequence: TGTGCTAGCAGCCGGACTAGCGGTCACAATGAGCAGTTCTTC.

This rearrangement joins TRBV25-1 to TRBJ2-1, with 9 bases identical to TRBD1. Germline values: CDR1 MGHDK, CDR2 SYGVNS. The CDR3 spans 16 residues. V lost 6 bases and J lost 7; bases outside the gene matches: 13. This chain's CDR3 is CASRKSGQGMGNEQFF. The CDR3 DNA follows: TGTGCCAGCAGAAAATCGGGACAGGGTATGGGGAATGAGCAGTTCTTC. The full variable domain, its missing parts supplied by reference TRBV25-1 and TRBJ2-1, is EADIYQTPRYLVIGTGKKITLECSQTMGHDKMYWYQQDPGMELHLIHYSYGVNSTEKGDLSSESTVSRIRTEHFPLTLESARPSHTSQYLCASRKSGQGMGNEQFFGPGTRLTVL.

The gene calls are TRBV7-9 and TRBJ1-3; D uncertain. Trimming left V 5 bases short and J 0 bases short, with 8 bases between. There are 14 residues in the CDR3. CDR1 SEHNR and CDR2 FQNEAQ come from the germline V gene (reference sequence). The CDR3: CASSQPGSGNTIYF. The CDR3 DNA reads TGTGCCAGCAGCCAACCAGGCTCTGGAAACACCATATATTTT. Full variable domain (remainder filled in from reference TRBV7-9 and TRBJ1-3): DTGVSQNPRHKITKRGQNVTFRCDPISEHNRLYWYRQTLGQGPEFLTYFQNEAQLEKSRLLSDRFSAERPKGSFSTLEIQRTEQGDSAMYLCASSQPGSGNTIYFGEGSWLTVV.

This clonotype has more than one count but fewer than ten. The genes are TRBV7-2 and TRBJ2-7; 8 bases align to TRBD2. V was pared by 5 bases and J by 5 bases, with 17 bases of the junction left unmatched. This CDR3 spans 17 amino acids. Germline V gene lookup returns CDR1 SGHTA and CDR2 FQGNSA. The CDR3 spells CASSPYGASGRWNEQYF. DNA for the CDR3: TGTGCCAGCAGCCCCTACGGCGCGAGCGGGAGATGGAACGAGCAGTACTTC.

J is TRBJ2-4 and V is TRBV29-1; D gene uncertain. Germline CDR1 is SQVTM and CDR2 is ANQGSEA. The germline V and J ends were trimmed by 2 bases and 1 base, with 9 bases remaining between them. The CDR3 loop spans 14 amino acids. The CDR3 sequence is CSVERVVAKNIQYF. The CDR3 coding sequence is TGCAGCGTTGAAAGGGTCGTGGCCAAAAACATTCAGTACTTC.

V usage is TRBV3-1 and J usage is TRBJ1-2; TRBD1 might be the D (6 bases). Deletions cut 0 bases from V and 2 bases from J, with 10 bases between. CDR1 is LGHDT, CDR2 YNNKEL, per germline (reference sequence). The CDR3 extends over 15 amino acids. The CDR3 protein is CASSQDDRHNYGYTF. CDR3 in DNA: TGTGCCAGCAGCCAAGATGACAGGCACAACTATGGCTACACCTTC.

This clonotype was counted ten times or more. The chain combines TRBV7-9 with TRBJ2-1, with 15 bases matching TRBD2. V shed 4 bases, J shed 12 bases, and the junction held 13 bases outside the gene matches. CDR1 SEHNR and CDR2 FQNEAQ come from the germline V gene (reference sequence). The CDR3 is 17 residues long. CDR3 region: CASSSGLAGGKDHGQFF. The CDR3 nucleotides read TGTGCCAGCAGCTCTGGACTAGCGGGAGGGAAAGATCATGGGCAGTTCTTC.

The chain uses TRBV20-1 and TRBJ2-3, with 11 positions matching TRBD2. V lost 0 bases to trimming and J lost 14 bases; unmatched junction nucleotides: 7. Germline V gene data show CDR1 as DFQATT and CDR2 as SNEGSKA (reference sequence). This CDR3 comprises 13 residues. For the CDR3, the DNA is TGCAGTGCTAGAGAACTAGCGGGGGAAGTAGTGTATTTT. Encoded protein: CSARELAGEVVYF.